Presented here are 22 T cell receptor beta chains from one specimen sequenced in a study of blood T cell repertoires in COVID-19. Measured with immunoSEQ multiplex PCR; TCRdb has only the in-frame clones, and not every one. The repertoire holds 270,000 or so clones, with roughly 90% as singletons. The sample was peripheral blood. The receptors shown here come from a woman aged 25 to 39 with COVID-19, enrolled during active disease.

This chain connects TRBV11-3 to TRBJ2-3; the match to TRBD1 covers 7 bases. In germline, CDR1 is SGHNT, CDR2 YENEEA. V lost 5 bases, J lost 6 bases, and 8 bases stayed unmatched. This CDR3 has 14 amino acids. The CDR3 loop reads CASSRTGLRDTQYF. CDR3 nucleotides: TGTGCCAGCAGCCGGACAGGACTCCGGGATACGCAGTATTTT. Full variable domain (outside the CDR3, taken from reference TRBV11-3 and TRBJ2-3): EAGVVQSPRYKIIEKKQPVAFWCNPISGHNTLYWYLQNLGQGPELLIRYENEEAVDDSQLPKDRFSAERLKGVDSTLKIQPAELGDSAVYLCASSRTGLRDTQYFGPGTRLTVL.

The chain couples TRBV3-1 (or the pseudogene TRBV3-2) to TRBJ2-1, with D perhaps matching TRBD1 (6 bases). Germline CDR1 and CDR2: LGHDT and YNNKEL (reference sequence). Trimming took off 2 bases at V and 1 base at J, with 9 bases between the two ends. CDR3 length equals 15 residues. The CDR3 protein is CASSQIQGSYNEQFF. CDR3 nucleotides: TGTGCCAGCAGCCAAATTCAGGGGTCCTACAATGAGCAGTTCTTC.

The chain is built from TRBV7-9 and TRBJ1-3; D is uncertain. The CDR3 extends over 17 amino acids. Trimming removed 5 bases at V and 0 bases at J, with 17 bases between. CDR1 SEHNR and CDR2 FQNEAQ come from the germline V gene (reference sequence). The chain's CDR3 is CASSLGAGSISGNTIYF. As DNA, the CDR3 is TGTGCCAGCAGCCTCGGAGCCGGGAGCATCTCTGGAAACACCATATATTTT.

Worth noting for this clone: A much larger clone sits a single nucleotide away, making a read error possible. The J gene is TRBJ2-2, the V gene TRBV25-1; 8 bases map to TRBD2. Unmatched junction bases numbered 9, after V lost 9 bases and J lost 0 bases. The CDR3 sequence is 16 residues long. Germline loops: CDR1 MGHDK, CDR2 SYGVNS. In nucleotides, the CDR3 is TGTGCCAGAATAAGAACCGGGGGGGCGAACACCGGGGAGCTGTTTTTT. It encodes CARIRTGGANTGELFF.

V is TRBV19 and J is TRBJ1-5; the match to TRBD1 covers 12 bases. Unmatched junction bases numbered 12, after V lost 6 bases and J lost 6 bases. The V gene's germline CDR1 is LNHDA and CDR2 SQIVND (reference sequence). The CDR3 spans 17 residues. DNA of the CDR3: TGTGCCAGTAGCCTCGCCGGGACAGGGGGCTGGGGTCAGCCCCAGCATTTT. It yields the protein CASSLAGTGGWGQPQHF.

The CDR3 loop is CASSPPGQGTLTPQHF. The DNA of the CDR3 is TGTGCCAGCTCACCACCGGGACAAGGTACTTTGACGCCCCAGCATTTT. This chain connects TRBV18 to TRBJ1-5; a weak D match, TRBD1 (6 bases). The germline V gene encodes CDR1 KGHSH and CDR2 LQKENI. CDR3 length equals 16 residues. V gave up 0 bases and J gave up 9 bases, with 18 bases separating them.

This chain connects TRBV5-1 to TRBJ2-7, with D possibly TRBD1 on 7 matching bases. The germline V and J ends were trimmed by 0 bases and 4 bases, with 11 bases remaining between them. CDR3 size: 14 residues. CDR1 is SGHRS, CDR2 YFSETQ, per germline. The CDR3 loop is CASSLGQGGYEQYF. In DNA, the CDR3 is TGCGCCAGCAGCTTGGGCCAGGGGGGTTACGAGCAGTACTTC.

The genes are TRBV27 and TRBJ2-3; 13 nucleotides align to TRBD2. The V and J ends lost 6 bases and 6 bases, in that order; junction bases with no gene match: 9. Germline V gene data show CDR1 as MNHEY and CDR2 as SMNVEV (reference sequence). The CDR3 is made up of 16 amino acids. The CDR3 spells CASRLAGGPSADTQYF. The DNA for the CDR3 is TGTGCCAGCAGACTAGCGGGGGGGCCTTCGGCCGATACGCAGTATTTT.

The CDR3 DNA is TGTGCCAGCAGATCCAGGGGGCGTCGGGAGCAGTACTTC. Translating gives CASRSRGRREQYF. The chain joins TRBV28 to TRBJ2-7, with TRBD1 identical over 8 bases. CDR1 MDHEN and CDR2 SYDVKM come from the germline V gene. Germline trimming cut 6 bases from V and 7 bases from J; bases unmatched to any gene: 8. There are 13 residues in the CDR3. The whole variable domain, remainder taken from reference TRBV28 and TRBJ2-7, is DVKVTQSSRYLVKRTGEKVFLECVQDMDHENMFWYRQDPGLGLRLIYFSYDVKMKEKGDIPEGYSVSREKKERFSLILESASTNQTSMYLCASRSRGRREQYFGPGTRLTVT.

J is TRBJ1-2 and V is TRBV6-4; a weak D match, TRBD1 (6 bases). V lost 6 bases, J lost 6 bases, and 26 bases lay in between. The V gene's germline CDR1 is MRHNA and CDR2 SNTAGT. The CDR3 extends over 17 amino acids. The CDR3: CASSLIVGDIHRDGYTF. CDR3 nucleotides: TGTGCCAGCAGCCTCATCGTCGGGGACATCCATAGGGATGGCTACACCTTC.

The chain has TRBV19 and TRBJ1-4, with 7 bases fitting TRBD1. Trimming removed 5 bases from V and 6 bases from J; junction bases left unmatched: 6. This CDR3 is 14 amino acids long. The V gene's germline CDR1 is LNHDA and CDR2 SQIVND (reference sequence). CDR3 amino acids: CASSRGQRYEKLFF. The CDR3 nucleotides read TGTGCCAGTAGTCGGGGACAGCGTTATGAAAAACTGTTTTTT.

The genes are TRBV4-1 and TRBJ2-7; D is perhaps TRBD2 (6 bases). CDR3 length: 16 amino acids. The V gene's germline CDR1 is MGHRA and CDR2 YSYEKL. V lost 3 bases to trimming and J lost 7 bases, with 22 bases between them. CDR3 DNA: TGCGCCAGCAGCCAGGTAGGGACTTTCCCCCTACTAGAGCAGTACTTC. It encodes CASSQVGTFPLLEQYF.

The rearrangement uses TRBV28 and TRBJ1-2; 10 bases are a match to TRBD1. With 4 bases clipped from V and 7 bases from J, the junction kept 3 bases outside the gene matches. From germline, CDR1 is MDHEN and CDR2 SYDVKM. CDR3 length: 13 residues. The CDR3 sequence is CASSWTGGRGYTF. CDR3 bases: TGTGCCAGCAGTTGGACAGGGGGTCGTGGCTACACCTTC.

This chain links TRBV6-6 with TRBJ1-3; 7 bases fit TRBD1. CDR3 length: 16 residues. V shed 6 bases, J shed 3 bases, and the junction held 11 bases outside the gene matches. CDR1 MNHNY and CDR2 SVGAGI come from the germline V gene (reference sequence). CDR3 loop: CASRDLRGQVGNTIYF. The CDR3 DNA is TGTGCCAGCAGAGACCTTAGGGGGCAGGTTGGAAACACCATATATTTT.

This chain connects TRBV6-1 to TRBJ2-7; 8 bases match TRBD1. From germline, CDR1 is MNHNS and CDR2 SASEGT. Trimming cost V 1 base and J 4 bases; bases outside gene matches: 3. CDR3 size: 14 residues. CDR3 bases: TGTGCCAGCAGTGAAGGACGACAGGGGTACGAGCAGTACTTC. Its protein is CASSEGRQGYEQYF.

The CDR3 sequence is CASSQGVNQPQHF. CDR3 coding DNA: TGTGCCAGCAGTCAGGGGGTCAATCAGCCCCAGCATTTT. The chain has TRBV6-6 and TRBJ1-5; TRBD1 aligns across 7 bases. The length of the CDR3 is 13 residues. After removal of 5 bases from V and 3 bases from J, the junction contained 1 base not matched to a gene. Germline-derived CDR1 and CDR2 are MNHNY and SVGAGI (reference sequence).

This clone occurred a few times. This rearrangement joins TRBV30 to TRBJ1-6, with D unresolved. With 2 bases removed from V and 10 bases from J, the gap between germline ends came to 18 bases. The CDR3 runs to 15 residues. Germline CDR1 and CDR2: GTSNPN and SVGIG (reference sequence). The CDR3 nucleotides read TGTGCCTGGAGTACGGATATTCCCCTAGGATCACCCCTCCACTTT. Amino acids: CAWSTDIPLGSPLHF.

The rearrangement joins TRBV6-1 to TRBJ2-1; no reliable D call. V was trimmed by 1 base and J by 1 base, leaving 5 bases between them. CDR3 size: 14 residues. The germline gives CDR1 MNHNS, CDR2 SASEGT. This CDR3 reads CASSEGASYNEQFF. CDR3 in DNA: TGTGCCAGCAGTGAAGGAGCATCCTACAATGAGCAGTTCTTC.

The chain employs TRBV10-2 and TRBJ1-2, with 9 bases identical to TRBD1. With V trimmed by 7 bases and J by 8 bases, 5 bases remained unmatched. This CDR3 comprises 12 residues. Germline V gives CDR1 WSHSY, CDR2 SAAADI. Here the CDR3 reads CASNTGGLGYTF. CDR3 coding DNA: TGCGCCAGCAATACAGGGGGCTTAGGCTACACCTTC.

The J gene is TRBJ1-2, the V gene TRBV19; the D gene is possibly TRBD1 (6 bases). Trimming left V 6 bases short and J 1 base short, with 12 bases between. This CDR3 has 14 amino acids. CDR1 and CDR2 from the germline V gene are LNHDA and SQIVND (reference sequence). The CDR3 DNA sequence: TGTGCCAGTAGAGAAACAGGGAGTAACTATGGCTACACCTTC. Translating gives CASRETGSNYGYTF.

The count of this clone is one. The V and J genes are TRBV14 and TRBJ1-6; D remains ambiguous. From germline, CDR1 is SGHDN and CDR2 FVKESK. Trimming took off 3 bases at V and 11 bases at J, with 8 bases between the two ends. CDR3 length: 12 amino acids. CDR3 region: CASSHAEAPLHF. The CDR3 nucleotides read TGTGCCAGCAGCCACGCCGAGGCACCCCTCCACTTT.

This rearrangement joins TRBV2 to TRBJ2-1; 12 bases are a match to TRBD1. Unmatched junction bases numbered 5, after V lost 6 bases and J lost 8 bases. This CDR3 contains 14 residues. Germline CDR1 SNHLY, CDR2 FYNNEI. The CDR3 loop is CASSRDRGLDEQFF. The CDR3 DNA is TGTGCCAGCAGCCGGGACAGGGGGCTGGATGAGCAGTTCTTC.